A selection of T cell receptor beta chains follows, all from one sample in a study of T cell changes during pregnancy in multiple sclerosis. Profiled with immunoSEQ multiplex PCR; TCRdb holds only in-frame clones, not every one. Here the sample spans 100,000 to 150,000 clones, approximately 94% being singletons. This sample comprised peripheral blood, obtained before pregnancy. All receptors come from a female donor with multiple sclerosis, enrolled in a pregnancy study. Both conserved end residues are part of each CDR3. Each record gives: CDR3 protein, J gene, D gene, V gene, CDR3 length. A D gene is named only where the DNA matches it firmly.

CASSPEGGGKTGELFF	TRBJ2-2	TRBD2	TRBV18	16
CASSIKTASSGNTIYF	TRBJ1-3	.	TRBV6-6	16
CASSLFGVGGYTF	TRBJ1-2	.	TRBV7-8	13
CASSVDPRGNEKLFF	TRBJ1-4	.	TRBV9	15
CASSLTTRGRETQYF	TRBJ2-5	TRBD1	TRBV5-4	15
CASSLQGPGLKGVLEKLFF	TRBJ1-4	.	TRBV27	19
CASSSGVEQYF	TRBJ2-7	.	TRBV28	11
CASSLTLAGGSSYNEQFF	TRBJ2-1	TRBD2	TRBV5-1	18
CASSTGQFTEAFF	TRBJ1-1	.	TRBV5-1	13
CAWTQLSGTGGEQYF	TRBJ2-7	TRBD1	TRBV30	15
CASSMVGQANQPQHF	TRBJ1-5	TRBD1	TRBV19	15
CASRLQGNSGANVLTF	TRBJ2-6	.	TRBV19	16
CASSRTSGGTDTQYF	TRBJ2-3	TRBD2	TRBV19	15
CASSQTSGTDTQYF	TRBJ2-3	TRBD2	TRBV7-2	14
CASSSGQGAPYGYTF	TRBJ1-2	TRBD1	TRBV6-5	15
CASSGRVRFGYTF	TRBJ1-2	.	TRBV9	13
CASSQDRAEGNNSPLHF	TRBJ1-6	.	TRBV4-2	17
CASSRPGYNEQFF	TRBJ2-1	.	TRBV25-1	13
CASSGGGNYEQYF	TRBJ2-7	TRBD2	TRBV2	13
CASSTGTGETGELFF	TRBJ2-2	TRBD1	TRBV9	15
CSVEGVALNEQFF	TRBJ2-1	.	TRBV29-1	13
CATSTGTVNTGELFF	TRBJ2-2	TRBD1	TRBV15	15
CASSYSRDTQYF	TRBJ2-3	.	TRBV6-5	12
CASSERGTGGGYEQYF	TRBJ2-7	TRBD1	TRBV2	16
CASSSPTGGGNQPQHF	TRBJ1-5	TRBD1	TRBV19	16
CASRQRTSGQETQYF	TRBJ2-5	TRBD2	TRBV2	15
CASSLSSGTGIYGYTF	TRBJ1-2	TRBD1	TRBV11-2	16
CASSPQASAYEQYF	TRBJ2-7	.	TRBV19	14
CASSPAGGNTEAFF	TRBJ1-1	.	TRBV19	14
CASSVTDGASGNTIYF	TRBJ1-3	.	TRBV9	16
CASSFPRTGGTYEQYF	TRBJ2-7	TRBD1	TRBV6-5	16
CSALEGNTEAFF	TRBJ1-1	.	TRBV29-1	12
CSVEHRGSNYGYTF	TRBJ1-2	TRBD1	TRBV29-1	14
CASSLERASSNEQFF	TRBJ2-1	.	TRBV7-8	15
CASSGTQGRNEKLFF	TRBJ1-4	TRBD1	TRBV7-2	15
CASRSSVDNSPLHF	TRBJ1-6	.	TRBV27	14
CASSLGASSTDTQYF	TRBJ2-3	.	TRBV7-3	15
CASSLAGEGYNEQFF	TRBJ2-1	TRBD2	TRBV28	15
CASSISIVREQFF	TRBJ2-1	.	TRBV19	13
CASSSTGGHGYTF	TRBJ1-2	TRBD1	TRBV19	13
CAWSGTGGSGTQYF	TRBJ2-3	TRBD1	TRBV30	14
CASSPRQTGYTF	TRBJ1-2	.	TRBV5-8	12
CASSLASVGTVSYEQYF	TRBJ2-7	TRBD1	TRBV5-1	17
CASSAPDRGRSPLHF	TRBJ1-6	TRBD1	TRBV6-4	15